These T cell receptor beta chains were read from a single sample in a study of blood T cell repertoires in COVID-19. Sequencing used immunoSEQ multiplex PCR; TCRdb keeps in-frame clones, though not all of them. The data show hundreds of thousands of clones, approximately 84% seen once. Sequencing was carried out using peripheral blood. These TCRs come from a woman aged 25 to 39 who had recovered from COVID-19. CDR3s include the opening cysteine and the closing phenylalanine or tryptophan. D genes are given only for firm matches. Clone size, where shown, is once, few, many, or a class for clones that have expanded.

D: TRBD1
V: TRBV6-2/TRBV6-3
size: .
J: TRBJ2-2
DNA: TGTGCCAGCAGTTACTCGATCGGGACAGGGGCTACCGGGGAGCTGTTTTTT
CDR3: CASSYSIGTGATGELFF

D: .
V: TRBV19
size: .
J: TRBJ2-5
DNA: TGTGCCAGTTCTCCGACAGGAAGGGAGACCCAGTACTTC
CDR3: CASSPTGRETQYF

D: .
V: TRBV29-1
size: .
J: TRBJ1-2
DNA: TGCAGCGTTGGCGGGTCGAGCTCCGTGGTGGGCTACACCTTC
CDR3: CSVGGSSSVVGYTF

D: .
V: TRBV5-1
size: .
J: TRBJ2-2
DNA: TGCGCCAGCAGCCCCCTCGGACATACGAACACCGGGGAGCTGTTTTTT
CDR3: CASSPLGHTNTGELFF

D: .
V: TRBV2
size: .
J: TRBJ1-3
DNA: TGTGCCAGCGGGCTGCGAGGAAACACCATATATTTT
CDR3: CASGLRGNTIYF

D: TRBD2
V: TRBV7-6
size: few
J: TRBJ2-3
DNA: TGTGCCAGCAGCATCATAGCGGGGGAGAGCACAGATACGCAGTATTTT
CDR3: CASSIIAGESTDTQYF

D: TRBD1
V: TRBV7-6
size: .
J: TRBJ1-3
DNA: TGTGCCAGCAGCTCACTGACAGGGGAACGAAACACCATATATTTT
CDR3: CASSSLTGERNTIYF

D: .
V: TRBV29-1
size: .
J: TRBJ2-1
DNA: TGCAGCGTCAGCCAGGGTACGAACAATGAGCAGTTCTTC
CDR3: CSVSQGTNNEQFF

D: .
V: TRBV11-2
size: .
J: TRBJ2-1
DNA: TGTGCCAGCAGCTTAGGTCCCAACAATGAGCAGTTCTTC
CDR3: CASSLGPNNEQFF

D: TRBD1
V: TRBV6-6
size: .
J: TRBJ2-1
DNA: TGTGCCAGCAGTTACTCTCCAGGGGGCGAGCAGTTCTTC
CDR3: CASSYSPGGEQFF

D: TRBD1
V: TRBV2
size: .
J: TRBJ2-1
DNA: TGTGCCAGCAGTGGGGGACAGGGAGGTGAGCAGTTCTTC
CDR3: CASSGGQGGEQFF

D: .
V: TRBV25-1
size: .
J: TRBJ2-1
DNA: TGTGCCAGCAGTGAGTCATTTGAGCAGTTCTTC
CDR3: CASSESFEQFF

D: .
V: TRBV24-1
size: .
J: TRBJ1-2
DNA: TGTGCCACTAGAGACGGCGGCTCGCTTGGCTACACCTTC
CDR3: CATRDGGSLGYTF

D: .
V: TRBV5-6
size: .
J: TRBJ1-5
DNA: TGTGCCAGCAGCTTGGGACAGGCCTCGGCCCAGCATTTT
CDR3: CASSLGQASAQHF

D: TRBD1
V: TRBV5-6
size: .
J: TRBJ2-7
DNA: TGTGCCAGCAGCCCGAGGGACAGCTCCTACGAGCAGTACTTC
CDR3: CASSPRDSSYEQYF